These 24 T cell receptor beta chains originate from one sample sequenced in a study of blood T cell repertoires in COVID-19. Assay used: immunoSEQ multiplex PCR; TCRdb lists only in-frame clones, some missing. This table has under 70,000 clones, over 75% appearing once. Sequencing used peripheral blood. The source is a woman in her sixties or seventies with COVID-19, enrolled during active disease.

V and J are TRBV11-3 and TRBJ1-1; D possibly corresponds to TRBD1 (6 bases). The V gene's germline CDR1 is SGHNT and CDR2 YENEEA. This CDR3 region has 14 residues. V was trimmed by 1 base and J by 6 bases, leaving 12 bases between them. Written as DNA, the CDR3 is TGTGCCAGCAGCTTAGGGCAGGGGATCGCTGAAGCTTTCTTT. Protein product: CASSLGQGIAEAFF.

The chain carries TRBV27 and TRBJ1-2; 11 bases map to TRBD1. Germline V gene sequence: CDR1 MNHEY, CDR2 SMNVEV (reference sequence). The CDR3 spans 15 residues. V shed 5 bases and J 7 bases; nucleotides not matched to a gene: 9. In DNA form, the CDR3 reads TGTGCCAGCAGTACCCGGACAGGGGGCGCCGGTGGCTACACCTTC. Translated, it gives CASSTRTGGAGGYTF.

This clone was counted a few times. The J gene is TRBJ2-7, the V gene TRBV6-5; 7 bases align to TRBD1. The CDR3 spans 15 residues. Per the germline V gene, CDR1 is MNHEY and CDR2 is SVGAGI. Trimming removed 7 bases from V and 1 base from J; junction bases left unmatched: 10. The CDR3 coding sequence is TGTGCCAGCAATCTGCGAGCAGGGGGATCCTACGAGCAGTACTTC. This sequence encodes CASNLRAGGSYEQYF.

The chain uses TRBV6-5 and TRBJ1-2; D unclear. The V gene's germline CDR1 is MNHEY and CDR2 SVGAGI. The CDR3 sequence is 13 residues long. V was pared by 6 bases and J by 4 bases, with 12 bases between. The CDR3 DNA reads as TGTGCCAGCAGCAGACAAGAGGGCTATGGCTACACCTTC. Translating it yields CASSRQEGYGYTF.

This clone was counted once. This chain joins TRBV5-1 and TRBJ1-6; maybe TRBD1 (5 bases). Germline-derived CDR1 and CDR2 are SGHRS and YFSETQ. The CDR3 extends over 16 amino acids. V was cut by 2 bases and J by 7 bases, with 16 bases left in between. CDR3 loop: CASSFKSGVYNSPLHF. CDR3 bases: TGCGCCAGCAGCTTCAAATCGGGGGTTTACAATTCACCCCTCCACTTT.

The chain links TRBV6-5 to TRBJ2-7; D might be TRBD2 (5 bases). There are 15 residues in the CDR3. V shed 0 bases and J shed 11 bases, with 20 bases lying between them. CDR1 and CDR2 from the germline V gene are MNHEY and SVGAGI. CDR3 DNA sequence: TGTGCCAGCAGTTACTCGACTGGACGCGGAACGAGGGAGTACTTC. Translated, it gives CASSYSTGRGTREYF.

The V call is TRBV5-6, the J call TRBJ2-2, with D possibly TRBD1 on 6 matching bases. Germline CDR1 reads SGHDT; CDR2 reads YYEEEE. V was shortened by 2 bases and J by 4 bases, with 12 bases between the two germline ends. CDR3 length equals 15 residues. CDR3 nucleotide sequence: TGTGCCAGCAGCTTATTCACAGGGAGCACCGGGGAGCTGTTTTTT. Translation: CASSLFTGSTGELFF.

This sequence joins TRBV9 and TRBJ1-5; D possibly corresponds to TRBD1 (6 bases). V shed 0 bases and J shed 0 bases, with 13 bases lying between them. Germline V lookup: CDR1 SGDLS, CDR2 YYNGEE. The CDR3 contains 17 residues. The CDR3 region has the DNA TGTGCCAGCAGCGTAGTCCCTGACAGGCGTAGCAATCAGCCCCAGCATTTT. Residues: CASSVVPDRRSNQPQHF.

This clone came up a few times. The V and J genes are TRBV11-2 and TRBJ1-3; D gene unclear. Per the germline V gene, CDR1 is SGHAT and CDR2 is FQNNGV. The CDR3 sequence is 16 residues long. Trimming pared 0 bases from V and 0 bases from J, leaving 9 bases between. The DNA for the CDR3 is TGTGCCAGCAGCTTAGATCAGGCGAGCTCTGGAAACACCATATATTTT. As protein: CASSLDQASSGNTIYF.

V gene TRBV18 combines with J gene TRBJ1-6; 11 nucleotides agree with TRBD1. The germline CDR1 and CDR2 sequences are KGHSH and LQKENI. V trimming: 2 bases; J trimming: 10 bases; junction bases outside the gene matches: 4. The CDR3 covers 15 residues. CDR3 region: CASSPGQGAGSPLHF. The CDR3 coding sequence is TGTGCCAGCTCACCAGGACAGGGGGCCGGATCACCCCTCCACTTT.

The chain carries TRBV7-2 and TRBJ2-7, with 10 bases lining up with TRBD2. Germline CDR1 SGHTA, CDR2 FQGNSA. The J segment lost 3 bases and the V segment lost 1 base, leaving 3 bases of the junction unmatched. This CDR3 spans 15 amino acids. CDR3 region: CASSLGASGSYEQYF. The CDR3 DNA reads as TGTGCCAGCAGCTTAGGGGCTAGCGGGAGCTACGAGCAGTACTTC.

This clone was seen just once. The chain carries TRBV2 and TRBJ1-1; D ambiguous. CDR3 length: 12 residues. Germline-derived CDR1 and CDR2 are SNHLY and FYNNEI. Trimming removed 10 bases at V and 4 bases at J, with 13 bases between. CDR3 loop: CATARVGTEAFF. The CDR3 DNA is TGTGCCACGGCACGGGTAGGCACTGAAGCTTTCTTT.

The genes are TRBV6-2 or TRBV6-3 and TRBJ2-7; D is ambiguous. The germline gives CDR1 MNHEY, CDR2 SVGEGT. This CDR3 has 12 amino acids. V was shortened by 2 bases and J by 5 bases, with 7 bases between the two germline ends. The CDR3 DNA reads TGTGCCAGCAGTTACCGTGGCAACGAGCAGTACTTC. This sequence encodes CASSYRGNEQYF.

CDR3 sequence reads: CSVATTSADTQYF. The CDR3 DNA sequence: TGCAGCGTTGCGACTACCAGCGCGGATACGCAGTATTTT. V gene TRBV29-1 combines with J gene TRBJ2-3; maybe TRBD2 (5 bases). This CDR3 is built from 13 residues. Deletions cut 4 bases from V and 6 bases from J, with 14 bases between. From germline, CDR1 is SQVTM and CDR2 ANQGSEA.

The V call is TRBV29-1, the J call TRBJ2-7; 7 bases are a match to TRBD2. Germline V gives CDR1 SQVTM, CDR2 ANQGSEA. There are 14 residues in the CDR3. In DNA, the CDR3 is TGCAGTTTTTCAAAAGCGGGGCACTCCTACGAGCAGTACTTC. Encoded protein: CSFSKAGHSYEQYF.

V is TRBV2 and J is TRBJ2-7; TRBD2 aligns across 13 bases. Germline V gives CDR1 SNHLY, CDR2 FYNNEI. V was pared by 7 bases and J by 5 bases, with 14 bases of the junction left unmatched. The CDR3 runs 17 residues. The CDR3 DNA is TGTGCCAGCAAGAGGCGGACTAGCGGGAGTAGTTGGAACGAGCAGTACTTC. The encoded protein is CASKRRTSGSSWNEQYF.

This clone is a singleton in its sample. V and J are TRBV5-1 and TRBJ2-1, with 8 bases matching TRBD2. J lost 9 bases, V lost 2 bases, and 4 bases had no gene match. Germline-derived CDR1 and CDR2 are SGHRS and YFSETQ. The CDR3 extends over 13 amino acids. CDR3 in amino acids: CASSLQREFEQFF. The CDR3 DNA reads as TGCGCCAGCAGCTTACAGCGGGAGTTTGAGCAGTTCTTC.

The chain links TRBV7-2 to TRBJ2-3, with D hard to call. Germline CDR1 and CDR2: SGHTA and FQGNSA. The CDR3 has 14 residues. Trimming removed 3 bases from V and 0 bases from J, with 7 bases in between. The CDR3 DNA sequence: TGTGCCAGCAGCTTCCGGGTTAGCACAGATACGCAGTATTTT. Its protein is CASSFRVSTDTQYF.

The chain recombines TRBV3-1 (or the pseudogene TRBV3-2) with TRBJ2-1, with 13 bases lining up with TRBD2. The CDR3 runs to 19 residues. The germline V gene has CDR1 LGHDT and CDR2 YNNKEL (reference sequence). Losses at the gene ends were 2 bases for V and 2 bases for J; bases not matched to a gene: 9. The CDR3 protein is CASSQNGLAGAGTYNEQFF. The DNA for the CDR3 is TGTGCCAGCAGCCAAAATGGACTAGCGGGAGCCGGGACCTACAATGAGCAGTTCTTC.

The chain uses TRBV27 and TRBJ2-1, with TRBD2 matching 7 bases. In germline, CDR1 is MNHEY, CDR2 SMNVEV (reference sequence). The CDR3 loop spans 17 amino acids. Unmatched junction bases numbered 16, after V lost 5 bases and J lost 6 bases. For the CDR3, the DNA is TGTGCCAGCAGTGTATACGCCCTGAGGCGACTAGCCAATGAGCAGTTCTTC. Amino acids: CASSVYALRRLANEQFF.

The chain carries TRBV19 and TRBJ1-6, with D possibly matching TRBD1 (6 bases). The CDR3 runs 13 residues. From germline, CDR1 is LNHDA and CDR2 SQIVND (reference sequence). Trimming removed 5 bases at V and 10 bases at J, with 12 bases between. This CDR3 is CASSPPGESPLHF. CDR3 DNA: TGTGCCAGTAGTCCTCCAGGGGAATCACCCCTCCACTTT.

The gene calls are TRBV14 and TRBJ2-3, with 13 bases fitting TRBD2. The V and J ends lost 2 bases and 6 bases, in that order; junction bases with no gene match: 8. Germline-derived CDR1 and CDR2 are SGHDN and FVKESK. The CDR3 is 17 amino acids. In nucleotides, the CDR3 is TGTGCCAGCAGCCAACCTCTCGGACTAGCGGGAGCTGATACGCAGTATTTT. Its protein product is CASSQPLGLAGADTQYF.

The CDR3 DNA reads as TGCGCCAGCAGCTTGGCCGAGAGCACCGGGCAGTACTTC. Translated, it gives CASSLAESTGQYF. The chain uses TRBV5-1 and TRBJ2-7, with D unclear. With 0 bases removed from V and 9 bases from J, the gap between germline ends came to 13 bases. Germline V gene lookup returns CDR1 SGHRS and CDR2 YFSETQ. The CDR3 runs to 13 residues.

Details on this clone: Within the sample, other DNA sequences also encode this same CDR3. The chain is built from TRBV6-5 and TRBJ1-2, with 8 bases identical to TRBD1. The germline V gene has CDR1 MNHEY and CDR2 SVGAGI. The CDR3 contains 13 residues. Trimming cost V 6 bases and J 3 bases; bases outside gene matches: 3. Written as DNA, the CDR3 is TGTGCCAGCAGCCCAGGGGGCTACTATGGCTACACCTTC. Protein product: CASSPGGYYGYTF.